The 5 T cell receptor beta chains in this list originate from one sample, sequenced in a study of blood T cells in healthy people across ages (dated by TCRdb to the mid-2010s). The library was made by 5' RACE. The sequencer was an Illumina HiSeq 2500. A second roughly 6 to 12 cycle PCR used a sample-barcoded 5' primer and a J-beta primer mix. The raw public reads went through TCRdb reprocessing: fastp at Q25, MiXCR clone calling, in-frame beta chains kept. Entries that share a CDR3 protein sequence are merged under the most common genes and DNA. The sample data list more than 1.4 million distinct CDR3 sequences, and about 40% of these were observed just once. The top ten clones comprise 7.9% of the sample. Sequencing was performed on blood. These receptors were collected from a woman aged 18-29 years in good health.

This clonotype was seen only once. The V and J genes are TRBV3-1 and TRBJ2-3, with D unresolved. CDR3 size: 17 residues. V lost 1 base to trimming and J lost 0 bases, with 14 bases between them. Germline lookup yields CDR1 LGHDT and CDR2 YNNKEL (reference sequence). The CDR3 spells CASSQGCRTTSTDTQYF. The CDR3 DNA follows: TGTGCCAGCAGCCAAGGATGTAGGACCACCAGCACAGATACGCAGTATTTT.

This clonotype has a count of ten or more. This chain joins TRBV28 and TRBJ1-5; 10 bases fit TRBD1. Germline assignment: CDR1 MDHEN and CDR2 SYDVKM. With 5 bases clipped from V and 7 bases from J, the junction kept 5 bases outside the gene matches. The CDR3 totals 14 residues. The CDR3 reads CASSPGQGGQPQHF. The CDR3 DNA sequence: TGTGCCAGCAGTCCCGGACAGGGGGGGCAGCCCCAGCATTTT.

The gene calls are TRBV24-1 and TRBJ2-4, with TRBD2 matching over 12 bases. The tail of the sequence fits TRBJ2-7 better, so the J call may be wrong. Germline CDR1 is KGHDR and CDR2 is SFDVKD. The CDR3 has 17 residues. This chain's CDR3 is CATSGASGRAESSEQYF. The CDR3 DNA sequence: TGTGCCACCAGTGGGGCTAGCGGGAGGGCCGAATCGTCCGAGCAGTACTTC.

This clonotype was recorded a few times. CDR3 DNA: TGTGCCAGCAGTGCACTAGCTCTGGAGACCCAGTACTTC. Translation: CASSALALETQYF. The rearrangement joins TRBV2 to TRBJ2-5; tentatively, D is TRBD2 (6 bases). This CDR3 is built from 13 residues. V dropped 4 bases and J dropped 5 bases, with 11 bases sitting between them. Germline CDR1 and CDR2: SNHLY and FYNNEI.

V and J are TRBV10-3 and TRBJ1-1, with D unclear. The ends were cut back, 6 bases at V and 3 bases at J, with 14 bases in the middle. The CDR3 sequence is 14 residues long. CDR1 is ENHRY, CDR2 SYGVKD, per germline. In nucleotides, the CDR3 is TGTGCCATCAGGACTACACTGAGCCACACTGAAGCTTTCTTT. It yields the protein CAIRTTLSHTEAFF.